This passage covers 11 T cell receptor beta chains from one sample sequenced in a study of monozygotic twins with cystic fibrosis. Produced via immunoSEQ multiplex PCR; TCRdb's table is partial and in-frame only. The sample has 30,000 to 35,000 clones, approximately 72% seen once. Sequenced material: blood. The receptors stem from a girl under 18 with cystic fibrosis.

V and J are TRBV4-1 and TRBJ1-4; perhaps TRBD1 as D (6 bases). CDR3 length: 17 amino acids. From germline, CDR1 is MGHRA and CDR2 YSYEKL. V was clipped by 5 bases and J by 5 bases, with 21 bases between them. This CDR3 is CASSNNPSGVSNEKLFF. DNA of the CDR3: TGCGCCAGCAGCAACAACCCCTCAGGGGTTTCGAATGAAAAACTGTTTTTT.

CDR3 loop: CATSDFQGTQYF. DNA of the CDR3: TGTGCCACCTCGGACTTTCAGGGGACCCAGTACTTC. J is TRBJ2-5 and V is TRBV7-2; D is possibly TRBD1 or TRBD2 (5 bases each). Germline loops: CDR1 SGHTA, CDR2 FQGNSA. This CDR3 is built from 12 residues. Trimming stripped 10 bases from V and 7 bases from J, with 16 bases between.

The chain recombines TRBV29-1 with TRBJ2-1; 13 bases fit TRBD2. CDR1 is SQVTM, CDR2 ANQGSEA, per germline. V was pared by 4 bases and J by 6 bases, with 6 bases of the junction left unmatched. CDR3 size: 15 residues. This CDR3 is CSVGRTSGSPNEQFF. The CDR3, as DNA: TGCAGCGTTGGAAGGACTAGCGGGAGCCCCAATGAGCAGTTCTTC.

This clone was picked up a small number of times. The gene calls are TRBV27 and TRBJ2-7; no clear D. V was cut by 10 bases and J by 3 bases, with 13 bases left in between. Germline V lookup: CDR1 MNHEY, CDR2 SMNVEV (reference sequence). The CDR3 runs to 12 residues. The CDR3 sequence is CATRNLNYEQYF. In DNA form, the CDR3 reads TGTGCCACCAGGAACCTTAACTACGAGCAGTACTTC.

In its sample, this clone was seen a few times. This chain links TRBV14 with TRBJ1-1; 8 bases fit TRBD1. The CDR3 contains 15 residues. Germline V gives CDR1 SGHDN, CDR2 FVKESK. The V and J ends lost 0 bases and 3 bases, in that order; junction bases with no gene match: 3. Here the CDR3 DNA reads TGTGCCAGCAGCCAAGACCAGGACAGGGACACTGAAGCTTTCTTT. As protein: CASSQDQDRDTEAFF. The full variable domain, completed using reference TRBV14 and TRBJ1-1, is EAGVTQFPSHSVIEKGQTVTLRCDPISGHDNLYWYRRVMGKEIKFLLHFVKESKQDESGMPNNRFLAERTGGTYSTLKVQPAELEDSGVYFCASSQDQDRDTEAFFGQGTRLTVV.

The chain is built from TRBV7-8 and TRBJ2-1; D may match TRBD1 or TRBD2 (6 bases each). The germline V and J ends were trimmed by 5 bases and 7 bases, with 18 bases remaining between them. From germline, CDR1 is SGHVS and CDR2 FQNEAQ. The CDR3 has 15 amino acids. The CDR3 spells CASSLRGAFLNEQFF. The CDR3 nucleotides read TGTGCCAGCAGCCTAAGGGGGGCCTTCTTGAATGAGCAGTTCTTC.

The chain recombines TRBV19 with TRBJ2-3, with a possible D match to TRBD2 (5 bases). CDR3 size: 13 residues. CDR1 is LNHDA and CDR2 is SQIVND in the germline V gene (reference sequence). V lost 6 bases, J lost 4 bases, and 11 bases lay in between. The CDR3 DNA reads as TGTGCCAGTAGCACTAGTATCGCAGATACGCAGTATTTT. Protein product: CASSTSIADTQYF. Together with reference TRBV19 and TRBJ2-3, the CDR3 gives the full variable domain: DGGITQSPKYLFRKEGQNVTLSCEQNLNHDAMYWYRQDPGQGLRLIYYSQIVNDFQKGDIAEGYSVSREKKESFPLTVTSAQKNPTAFYLCASSTSIADTQYFGPGTRLTVL.

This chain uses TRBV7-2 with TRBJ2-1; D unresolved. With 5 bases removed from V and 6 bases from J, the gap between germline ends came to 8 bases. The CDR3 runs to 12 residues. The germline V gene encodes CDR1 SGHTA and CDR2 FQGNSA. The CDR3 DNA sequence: TGTGCCAGCAGCACCTTCCCCAATGAGCAGTTCTTC. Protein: CASSTFPNEQFF.

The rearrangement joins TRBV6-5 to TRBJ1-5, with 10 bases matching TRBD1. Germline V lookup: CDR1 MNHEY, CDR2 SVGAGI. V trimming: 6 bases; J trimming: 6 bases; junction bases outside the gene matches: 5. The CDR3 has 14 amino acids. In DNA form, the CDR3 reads TGTGCCAGCAGATCGGGACAGGGGAGTCAGCCCCAGCATTTT. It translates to CASRSGQGSQPQHF.

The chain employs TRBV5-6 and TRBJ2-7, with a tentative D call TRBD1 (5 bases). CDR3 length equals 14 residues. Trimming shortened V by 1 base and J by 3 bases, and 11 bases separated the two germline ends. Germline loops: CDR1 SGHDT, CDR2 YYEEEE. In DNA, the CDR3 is TGTGCCAGCAGCTTGTTGGACACAATCTACGAGCAGTACGTC. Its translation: CASSLLDTIYEQYV.

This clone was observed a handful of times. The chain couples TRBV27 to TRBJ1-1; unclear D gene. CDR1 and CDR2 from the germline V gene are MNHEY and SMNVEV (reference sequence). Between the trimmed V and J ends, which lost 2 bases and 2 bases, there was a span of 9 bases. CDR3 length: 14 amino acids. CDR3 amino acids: CASSLIDTNTEAFF. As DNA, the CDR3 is TGTGCCAGCAGTTTAATCGACACAAACACTGAAGCTTTCTTT.